This TCR beta chain was sequenced in a study of T cells in Graves' hyperthyroidism and ophthalmopathy. Using RNA transcripts as the source, TCR beta CDR3 regions were amplified. HTBI primers were employed in a first-round RT-PCR of the TCR CDR3. In TCRdb, the multiplex PCR reads were re-called with MiXCR into one record per CDR3 protein. The table records 500,000 or so distinct CDR3 sequences, 17% of them present only once. General study findings and limits: Patients with ophthalmopathy were separated from those with stable hyperthyroidism by a 13 V-J model.

This clonotype was seen only a few times. The antigen is undetermined. Patients were excluded for uncontrolled infection, other autoimmune disease, pregnancy or lactation. Fresh peripheral blood, under 13 ml, yielded the PBMCs. V was clipped by 4 bases and J by 4 bases, with 21 bases between them. CDR1 is SGDLS and CDR2 is YYNGEE in the germline V gene. CDR3 size: 17 residues. The sequenced sample was blood. The TCR comes from a woman under 30 with Graves' ophthalmopathy. The gene calls are TRBV9 and TRBJ2-1; a weak D match, TRBD2 (6 bases). CDR3 protein: CASSSPLSGLFYNEQFF. CDR3 sequence (DNA): TGTGCCAGCAGCTCCCCCCTTTCGGGACTTTTTTACAATGAGCAGTTCTTC.